Each of the 20 T cell receptor beta chains below was sequenced from the same sample in a study of CD8 T cells in Susac syndrome. Reverse transcription used roughly 0.5 to 1 ug RNA and random hexamers. TCRdb analysed the immunoSEQ multiplex PCR reads with MiXCR anew, one entry per CDR3 protein. The top ten clones hold roughly 0.13% of a sample with 120,000 or so distinct CDR3 sequences, about 94% of them seen once. Sequenced sample: CD4+ T cells from PBMCs. These receptors were taken from a human donor with multiple sclerosis.

The chain uses TRBV2 and TRBJ2-1; TRBD2 agrees at 10 bases. This CDR3 has 13 amino acids. Trimming cost V 3 bases and J 10 bases; bases outside gene matches: 3. Germline lookup yields CDR1 SNHLY and CDR2 FYNNEI. CDR3 protein: CASSEVSGGEQFF. In DNA, the CDR3 is TGTGCCAGCAGTGAGGTTAGCGGGGGGGAGCAGTTCTTC. Drawing the rest from reference TRBV2 and TRBJ2-1, the complete variable domain is EPEVTQTPSHQVTQMGQEVILRCVPISNHLYFYWYRQILGQKVEFLVSFYNNEISEKSEIFDDQFSVERPDGSNFTLKIRSTKLEDSAMYFCASSEVSGGEQFFGPGTRLTVL.

The gene calls are TRBV19 and TRBJ1-2; unclear D gene. CDR3 length: 14 amino acids. In germline, CDR1 is LNHDA, CDR2 SQIVND (reference sequence). Trimming took 5 bases from V and 6 from J, leaving 16 bases between them. The CDR3 nucleotides are TGTGCCAGTAGTCCCCAGAGCCGTAATGATGGCTACACCTTC. Translation gives CASSPQSRNDGYTF.

The chain combines TRBV19 with TRBJ2-2; possible D gene TRBD2, 5 bases. This CDR3 has 14 amino acids. Germline values: CDR1 LNHDA, CDR2 SQIVND (reference sequence). V was trimmed by 5 bases and J by 7 bases, leaving 14 bases between them. The CDR3 sequence is CASSVLALNGELFF. DNA for the CDR3: TGTGCCAGTAGTGTGCTAGCCTTGAACGGGGAGCTGTTTTTT.

The CDR3 sequence: CASSLTWTYNSPLHF. CDR3 bases: TGTGCCAGCAGCTTAACGTGGACCTATAATTCACCCCTCCACTTT. The gene calls are TRBV5-6 and TRBJ1-6; D is undetermined. CDR1 and CDR2 (germline): SGHDT, YYEEEE. The V end was cut by 2 bases, the J end by 2 bases, with 8 bases between. The CDR3 contains 15 residues. Full variable domain (rest looked up from reference TRBV5-6 and TRBJ1-6): DAGVTQSPTHLIKTRGQQVTLRCSPKSGHDTVSWYQQALGQGPQFIFQYYEEEERQRGNFPDRFSGHQFPNYSSELNVNALLLGDSALYLCASSLTWTYNSPLHFGNGTRLTVT.

CDR3 region: CASSPFPGQGGIQYF. For the CDR3, the DNA is TGTGCCAGCAGCCCGTTCCCGGGACAGGGTGGCATTCAGTACTTC. The chain employs TRBV3-1 and TRBJ2-4, with TRBD1 identical over 9 bases. The CDR3 contains 15 residues. V shed 4 bases and J 9 bases; nucleotides not matched to a gene: 10. The germline CDR1 and CDR2 sequences are LGHDT and YNNKEL (reference sequence).

The chain's CDR3 is CASSVDTPKPQHF. Written as DNA, the CDR3 is TGTGCCAGCAGTGTGGACACTCCTAAGCCCCAGCATTTT. This rearrangement joins TRBV6-2 or TRBV6-3 to TRBJ1-5, with D perhaps TRBD1 (5 bases). Trimming cost V 5 bases and J 8 bases, with 13 bases left between them. This CDR3 has 13 amino acids. CDR1 is MNHEY, CDR2 SVGEGT, per germline.

The CDR3 DNA sequence: TGTGCCACCAGACCTGCGGGGGATGGCAATCAGCCCCAGCATTTT. It specifies CATRPAGDGNQPQHF. V usage is TRBV24-1 and J usage is TRBJ1-5, with a weak D call TRBD1 (5 bases). Per the germline V gene, CDR1 is KGHDR and CDR2 is SFDVKD. V shed 7 bases and J shed 2 bases, with 14 bases lying between them. The CDR3 sequence is 15 residues long.

This chain joins TRBV5-1 and TRBJ2-1; 10 positions agree with TRBD2. This CDR3 spans 17 amino acids. Germline values: CDR1 SGHRS, CDR2 YFSETQ. V gave up 4 bases and J gave up 4 bases; unmatched junction bases: 11. CDR3 sequence reads: CASSPTTSGRLYNEQFF. DNA for the CDR3: TGCGCCAGCAGCCCAACGACTAGCGGGCGGCTATACAATGAGCAGTTCTTC.

This chain links TRBV9 with TRBJ1-3, with 10 bases lining up with TRBD1. This CDR3 contains 16 residues. Germline V gene data show CDR1 as SGDLS and CDR2 as YYNGEE. V gave up 0 bases and J gave up 6 bases; unmatched junction bases: 6. CDR3 nucleotide sequence: TGTGCCAGCAGCGTAGACCGAGACAGGGGGCAAAACACCATATATTTT. This gives the protein CASSVDRDRGQNTIYF.

The gene calls are TRBV9 and TRBJ2-5; D assignment may be TRBD1 or TRBD2 (6 bases each). V was shortened by 7 bases and J by 1 base, with 11 bases between the two germline ends. The CDR3 has 13 residues. Germline V gene data show CDR1 as SGDLS and CDR2 as YYNGEE. The CDR3 DNA is TGTGCCAGCCCCCGGGGGCCCCAAGAGACCCAGTACTTC. This codes for CASPRGPQETQYF.

The chain has TRBV10-3 and TRBJ2-5; 10 nucleotides agree with TRBD2. CDR1 and CDR2 from the germline V gene are ENHRY and SYGVKD. V was pared by 0 bases and J by 5 bases, with 9 bases of the junction left unmatched. The CDR3 consists of 17 residues. The CDR3 nucleotides read TGTGCCATCAGTGAGTCGAGCGCTAGCGGGAGTCTGGAGACCCAGTACTTC. It encodes CAISESSASGSLETQYF.

This chain connects TRBV7-2 to TRBJ1-5; possibly TRBD1 for D (5 bases). Germline values: CDR1 SGHTA, CDR2 FQGNSA. The CDR3 extends over 15 amino acids. V was cut by 2 bases and J by 6 bases, with 14 bases left in between. The CDR3 DNA sequence: TGTGCCAGCAGCTTAAAGGGGCCCTCGATTCAGCCCCAGCATTTT. This translates into CASSLKGPSIQPQHF. Full variable domain (remainder filled in from reference TRBV7-2 and TRBJ1-5): GAGVSQSPSNKVTEKGKDVELRCDPISGHTALYWYRQSLGQGLEFLIYFQGNSAPDKSGLPSDRFSAERTGGSVSTLTIQRTQQEDSAVYLCASSLKGPSIQPQHFGDGTRLSIL.

CDR3 in DNA: TGTGCCAGCAGGAGACCGGGACAGGCCTTAGAGCAGTACTTC. Protein sequence: CASRRPGQALEQYF. The chain carries TRBV11-2 and TRBJ2-7; 8 bases align to TRBD1. J lost 7 bases, V lost 6 bases, and 11 bases had no gene match. Germline assignment: CDR1 SGHAT and CDR2 FQNNGV. The CDR3 loop spans 14 amino acids.

This clonotype was recorded a few times. For the CDR3, the DNA is TGTGCCAGCATGACGGGAAGAAGAGAGGCCAACGTCCTGACTTTC. It specifies CASMTGRREANVLTF. The J gene is TRBJ2-6, the V gene TRBV2; D perhaps matches TRBD2 (5 bases). The germline CDR1 and CDR2 sequences are SNHLY and FYNNEI. V lost 7 bases and J lost 6, with 16 bases in between. The CDR3 runs to 15 residues.

J is TRBJ2-2 and V is TRBV30; D gene uncertain. Trimming cost V 0 bases and J 2 bases, with 10 bases left between them. The CDR3 loop spans 15 amino acids. Germline V CDR1 and CDR2: GTSNPN, SVGIG (reference sequence). The CDR3 DNA is TGTGCCTGGAGTGTTTTGGGCAGTAACACCGGGGAGCTGTTTTTT. This codes for CAWSVLGSNTGELFF.

V and J are TRBV6-6 and TRBJ2-7; D gene ambiguous. Germline loops: CDR1 MNHNY, CDR2 SVGAGI (reference sequence). Trimming left V 2 bases short and J 7 bases short, with 12 bases between. The CDR3 is 13 residues long. The CDR3: CASSYSEEREQYF. The CDR3, as DNA: TGTGCCAGCAGTTACAGCGAAGAAAGGGAGCAGTACTTC.

The gene calls are TRBV10-3 and TRBJ1-4; no definite D call. V was pared by 4 bases and J by 3 bases, with 6 bases between. CDR3 length: 13 amino acids. Germline CDR1 reads ENHRY; CDR2 reads SYGVKD. DNA of the CDR3: TGTGCCATCAGTGCACCGTCTAATGAAAAACTGTTTTTT. Residues: CAISAPSNEKLFF.

The rearrangement links TRBV3-1 to TRBJ2-4; a possible D gene is TRBD1 (6 bases). This CDR3 is built from 14 residues. CDR1 LGHDT and CDR2 YNNKEL come from the germline V gene (reference sequence). V was pared by 2 bases and J by 5 bases, with 10 bases between. The CDR3 region is CASSQRGLENIQYF. The CDR3 DNA sequence: TGTGCCAGCAGCCAAAGGGGGTTGGAAAACATTCAGTACTTC.

This CDR3 is CASSEASTEYNEQFF. The CDR3, as DNA: TGTGCCAGCAGTGAAGCATCGACGGAATACAATGAGCAGTTCTTC. The chain uses TRBV2 and TRBJ2-1; D is unclear. The germline gives CDR1 SNHLY, CDR2 FYNNEI. The V gene lost 0 bases and the J gene lost 4 bases, with 10 bases spanning the gap. CDR3 length equals 15 residues.

The chain links TRBV27 to TRBJ1-2, with 8 bases matching TRBD1. There are 15 residues in the CDR3. V lost 0 bases and J lost 7; bases outside the gene matches: 7. Germline CDR1 is MNHEY and CDR2 is SMNVEV (reference sequence). CDR3 loop: CASSLSVTGGGGYTF. DNA of the CDR3: TGTGCCAGCAGTTTATCGGTCACAGGGGGAGGTGGCTACACCTTC.